The next 22 T cell receptor beta chains were all read from a single sample in a study of OX40 agonist ivuxolimab in advanced cancers. Produced via immunoSEQ multiplex PCR; TCRdb's table is partial and in-frame only. The sample has 35,000 to 50,000 clones, roughly 86% seen once. The material was CD4+ or CD8+ T cells sorted from blood, obtained in a trial of the OX40 agonist ivuxolimab. The receptors here all came from an adult with an advanced solid tumor such as melanoma, head and neck, liver or kidney cancer.

The chain uses TRBV5-1 and TRBJ2-7, with D tentatively TRBD2 (6 bases). The germline V and J ends were trimmed by 0 bases and 5 bases, with 9 bases remaining between them. This CDR3 region has 13 residues. CDR1 SGHRS and CDR2 YFSETQ come from the germline V gene. The CDR3 nucleotides are TGCGCCAGCAGCTTGGCCTGGGGGGACGAGCAGTACGTC. It yields the protein CASSLAWGDEQYV.

This clone was seen a single time. V gene TRBV28 combines with J gene TRBJ1-5; TRBD1 aligns across 8 bases. The trim removed 1 base at V and 1 base at J, leaving 3 bases unmatched. The germline V gene has CDR1 MDHEN and CDR2 SYDVKM. The CDR3 length is 16 residues. CDR3 nucleotides: TGTGCCAGCAGTTTATCAACAGGGGGAAGCAATCAGCCCCAGCATTTT. Translating gives CASSLSTGGSNQPQHF.

The chain carries TRBV5-4 and TRBJ2-5; 16 bases match TRBD2. The V gene's germline CDR1 is SGHNT and CDR2 YYREEE (reference sequence). The V and J ends lost 4 bases and 7 bases, in that order; junction bases with no gene match: 7. This CDR3 has 16 amino acids. The CDR3 coding sequence is TGTGCCAGCAGCCCGGGACTAGCGGGGGGGGTCGGGACCCAGTACTTC. It codes for CASSPGLAGGVGTQYF.

The chain is built from TRBV6-1 and TRBJ1-2; possible D gene TRBD1, 5 bases. The CDR3 loop spans 15 amino acids. From germline, CDR1 is MNHNS and CDR2 SASEGT. Trimming left V 1 base short and J 5 bases short, with 14 bases between. The CDR3 nucleotides are TGTGCCAGCAGTGAAGAGGAGGGACCAAGATATGGCTACACCTTC. It is translated as CASSEEEGPRYGYTF.

The CDR3 DNA follows: TGCGCCAGCAGCCAAGGAGCAGGAAAAGAGACCCAGTACTTC. This sequence encodes CASSQGAGKETQYF. This sequence joins TRBV4-1 and TRBJ2-5; no clear D. Between the trimmed V and J ends, which lost 1 base and 3 bases, there was a span of 9 bases. CDR3 length equals 14 residues. Per the germline V gene, CDR1 is MGHRA and CDR2 is YSYEKL.

The chain joins TRBV4-1 to TRBJ1-2; D is ambiguous. Germline CDR1 reads MGHRA; CDR2 reads YSYEKL. Trimming removed 0 bases from V and 5 bases from J, with 10 bases in between. The CDR3 consists of 14 residues. CDR3 sequence (DNA): TGCGCCAGCAGCCAAGAGAAAGGGTGGTATGGCTACACCTTC. Amino acid sequence: CASSQEKGWYGYTF.

The gene calls are TRBV4-3 and TRBJ2-2; unclear D gene. The germline V gene encodes CDR1 LGHNA and CDR2 YSLEER. With 0 bases removed from V and 1 base from J, the gap between germline ends came to 12 bases. CDR3 length: 17 residues. CDR3 sequence: CASSQDYRDLNTGELFF. CDR3 nucleotide sequence: TGCGCCAGCAGCCAAGATTATAGGGATTTGAACACCGGGGAGCTGTTTTTT.

The chain links TRBV11-2 to TRBJ1-1; D not resolved. V lost 4 bases, J lost 1 base, and 7 bases lay in between. CDR3 length: 13 residues. Germline assignment: CDR1 SGHAT and CDR2 FQNNGV. CDR3 sequence (DNA): TGTGCCAGCAGCTACGACCCGAACACTGAAGCTTTCTTT. Translated: CASSYDPNTEAFF. Drawing the rest from reference TRBV11-2 and TRBJ1-1, the complete variable domain is EAGVAQSPRYKIIEKRQSVAFWCNPISGHATLYWYQQILGQGPKLLIQFQNNGVVDDSQLPKDRFSAERLKGVDSTLKIQPAKLEDSAVYLCASSYDPNTEAFFGQGTRLTVV.

The V gene is TRBV7-9, the J gene TRBJ1-2; D not certain. V was shortened by 2 bases and J by 2 bases, with 0 bases between the two germline ends. Germline assignment: CDR1 SEHNR and CDR2 FQNEAQ (reference sequence). CDR3 length equals 11 residues. The CDR3 DNA sequence: TGTGCCAGCAGCTTAAACTATGGCTACACCTTC. It encodes CASSLNYGYTF.

The V and J genes are TRBV10-3 and TRBJ2-3; 12 bases match TRBD2. V lost 10 bases, J lost 6 bases, and 8 bases stayed unmatched. Germline loops: CDR1 ENHRY, CDR2 SYGVKD. CDR3 length: 14 residues. CDR3 amino acids: CATVTSGGLDTQYF. In nucleotides, the CDR3 is TGTGCCACAGTGACTAGCGGGGGTCTGGATACGCAGTATTTT.

The chain is built from TRBV6-5 and TRBJ2-1; no reliable D call. CDR1 is MNHEY, CDR2 SVGAGI, per germline. Trimming took off 0 bases at V and 3 bases at J, with 3 bases between the two ends. The CDR3 consists of 13 residues. The CDR3 sequence is CASSYSLYNEQFF. The CDR3 bases are TGTGCCAGCAGTTACTCGCTCTACAATGAGCAGTTCTTC.

The chain recombines TRBV12-2 with TRBJ1-5. TRBV12-2 is tagged as a pseudogene. The CDR3 is made up of 13 amino acids. The chain's CDR3 is CASPPRSNQPQHF. In nucleotides, the CDR3 is TGTGCAAGTCCCCCTAGGAGCAATCAGCCCCAGCATTTT.

The rearrangement joins TRBV7-9 to TRBJ1-5; D remains ambiguous. The CDR3 is made up of 12 amino acids. Germline V lookup: CDR1 SEHNR, CDR2 FQNEAQ (reference sequence). Trimming cost V 6 bases and J 6 bases, with 9 bases left between them. CDR3 sequence reads: CASSTSAQPQHF. The CDR3 DNA reads TGTGCCAGCAGTACTAGCGCTCAGCCCCAGCATTTT.

V gene TRBV7-6 combines with J gene TRBJ2-3; D might be TRBD2 (6 bases). Germline values: CDR1 SGHVS, CDR2 FNYEAQ. V lost 5 bases and J 6 bases, leaving 9 bases between the germline ends. There are 12 residues in the CDR3. The CDR3 DNA is TGTGCCAGCAGCGCGAGCGGGGATACGCAGTATTTT. It specifies CASSASGDTQYF.

The chain carries TRBV5-1 and TRBJ2-5, with TRBD2 matching over 10 bases. This CDR3 is 15 amino acids long. The trim removed 7 bases at V and 3 bases at J, leaving 9 bases unmatched. Germline V gene data show CDR1 as SGHRS and CDR2 as YFSETQ. The CDR3 DNA reads TGCGCCAGCGGGATTGGGCTAGCGGGGGAAGAGACCCAGTACTTC. Translation gives CASGIGLAGEETQYF. Full variable domain (missing parts from reference TRBV5-1 and TRBJ2-5): KAGVTQTPRYLIKTRGQQVTLSCSPISGHRSVSWYQQTPGQGLQFLFEYFSETQRNKGNFPGRFSGRQFSNSRSEMNVSTLELGDSALYLCASGIGLAGEETQYFGPGTRLLVL.

The chain employs TRBV5-1 and TRBJ2-3, with unresolved D. Germline V gene lookup returns CDR1 SGHRS and CDR2 YFSETQ. There are 13 residues in the CDR3. The germline V and J ends were trimmed by 1 base and 4 bases, with 7 bases remaining between them. Here the CDR3 reads CASSLLVPDTQYF. DNA for the CDR3: TGCGCCAGCAGCTTGCTGGTCCCAGATACGCAGTATTTT.

The gene calls are TRBV4-2 and TRBJ2-1; weak D call: TRBD1 (5 bases). Germline V CDR1 and CDR2: LGHNA, YNFKEQ. The CDR3 runs 16 residues. The germline V and J ends were trimmed by 5 bases and 1 base, with 15 bases remaining between them. CDR3 region: CASSNADSLSYNEQFF. The CDR3 DNA sequence: TGTGCCAGCAGCAATGCAGACAGTCTTTCCTACAATGAGCAGTTCTTC.

The chain employs TRBV6-1 and TRBJ1-2; no firm D call. The V and J ends lost 1 base and 1 base respectively, with 7 bases between them. This CDR3 is built from 14 residues. Germline values: CDR1 MNHNS, CDR2 SASEGT. The CDR3 here is CASSEGEYNYGYTF. Here the CDR3 DNA reads TGTGCCAGCAGTGAAGGGGAATATAACTATGGCTACACCTTC.

V gene TRBV5-1 combines with J gene TRBJ1-2, with D unresolved. V was shortened by 4 bases and J by 4 bases, with 20 bases between the two germline ends. Germline CDR1 and CDR2: SGHRS and YFSETQ. This CDR3 has 16 residues. CDR3 in DNA: TGCGCCAGCAGCCCCCCCCCTCTACAGAGTTCCTATGGCTACACCTTC. Amino acid sequence: CASSPPPLQSSYGYTF.

The V call is TRBV6-5, the J call TRBJ2-3; no clear D. CDR1 is MNHEY and CDR2 is SVGAGI in the germline V gene. This CDR3 comprises 13 residues. V was shortened by 1 base and J by 5 bases, with 7 bases between the two germline ends. DNA for the CDR3: TGTGCCAGCAGTTACTTACAGCGAGATACGCAGTATTTT. Its protein product is CASSYLQRDTQYF.

Details on this clone: One end of the junction does not line up with germline, which may come from a read error. The chain carries TRBV6-1 and TRBJ2-5; 9 nucleotides agree with TRBD2. This CDR3 contains 12 residues. Germline lookup yields CDR1 MNHNS and CDR2 SASEGT. The CDR3 sequence is CASSSGGPWADF. The CDR3 bases are TGTGCCAGCAGTAGCGGGGGGCCTTGGGCCGACTTC.

This clone occurred once. The V gene is TRBV30, the J gene TRBJ2-7; weak D call: TRBD1 (5 bases). The CDR3 is 13 amino acids. V lost 3 bases and J 2 bases, leaving 11 bases between the germline ends. The germline V gene has CDR1 GTSNPN and CDR2 SVGIG (reference sequence). The chain's CDR3 is CAWSIGRAYEQYF. As DNA, the CDR3 is TGTGCCTGGAGCATCGGCAGGGCCTACGAGCAGTACTTC. Together with reference TRBV30 and TRBJ2-7, the CDR3 gives the full variable domain: SQTIHQWPATLVQPVGSPLSLECTVEGTSNPNLYWYRQAAGRGLQLLFYSVGIGQISSEVPQNLSASRPQDRQFILSSKKLLLSDSGFYLCAWSIGRAYEQYFGPGTRLTVT.